The present entry profiles one T cell receptor (beta chain) with its context. How the authors handled the data: Reference gene primers were amplified, and this amplification served to estimate nucleated cell counts. Here immunoSEQ multiplex PCR was the method, and the copy in TCRdb shows in-frame clones only, minus some. The V and J calls and clone size come from that table; D and trimming were worked out from the DNA. This table has around 300,000 clones, 87% appearing once. The sample originates from a study of blood T cell repertoires in COVID-19. On the study more broadly: Samples of COVID-19 (acute and convalescent) were obtained from the United States, Italy and Spain.

The CDR3 sequence is 17 residues long. CDR1 is SGDLS and CDR2 is YYNGEE in the germline V gene. J was trimmed by 7 bases and V by 0 bases; bases with no gene match: 11. The material sequenced was peripheral blood. The chain combines TRBV9 with TRBJ2-7; 12 nucleotides align to TRBD2. The receptor comes from a man younger than 35 with active or convalescent COVID-19. The CDR3, as DNA: TGTGCCAGCAGCGTAGGGACCCGACTAGCGGGAGTGGAAGAGCAGTACTTC. Its translation: CASSVGTRLAGVEEQYF.